The next 5 T cell receptor beta chains were all read from a single sample in a study of T cells after yellow fever vaccination. TCRdb fed the 5' RACE reads into MiXCR, producing one record per CDR3 protein. This table has a few hundred thousand distinct CDR3 sequences, over 15% appearing once. Here the sequenced sample was PBMCs, taken before the yellow fever booster vaccination. The receptors were gathered from a man aged 18 to 35 who received the YFV17D yellow fever vaccine.

In its sample, this clonotype was seen a few times. This chain uses TRBV5-1 with TRBJ2-3, with 8 nucleotides matching TRBD1. CDR1 and CDR2 from the germline V gene are SGHRS and YFSETQ. This CDR3 spans 14 amino acids. Germline trimming cut 4 bases from V and 8 bases from J; bases unmatched to any gene: 9. CDR3 nucleotides: TGCGCCAGCAGCCCGGACAGGGTTCGTGGTACGCAGTATTTT. Translating gives CASSPDRVRGTQYF.

This rearrangement joins TRBV6-4 to TRBJ2-3, with TRBD2 matching 9 bases. Germline V gives CDR1 MRHNA, CDR2 SNTAGT. The CDR3 runs 17 residues. The J segment lost 2 bases and the V segment lost 11 bases, leaving 17 bases of the junction unmatched. CDR3 region: CAAPRSPSGADTDTQYF. CDR3 bases: TGTGCCGCCCCCCGGTCCCCTAGCGGGGCGGACACAGATACGCAGTATTTT.

V and J are TRBV7-2 and TRBJ2-5, with 7 bases matching TRBD1. The CDR3 has 14 residues. Germline-derived CDR1 and CDR2 are SGHTA and FQGNSA. J gave up 5 bases and V 5 bases, and 8 bases lay outside the gene matches. The CDR3 protein is CASSENRGGETQYF. As DNA, the CDR3 is TGTGCCAGCAGCGAGAACAGGGGTGGGGAGACCCAGTACTTC.

This clonotype was counted between two and nine times. The rearrangement links TRBV4-2 to TRBJ1-2; 7 bases match TRBD1. Germline CDR1 is LGHNA and CDR2 is YNFKEQ. The junction had 3 bases not matched to a gene; V was cut back by 4 bases and J by 4 bases. The CDR3 covers 13 residues. The CDR3 bases are TGTGCCAGCAGCCGGGGACAGCTCTATGGCTACACCTTC. Its translation: CASSRGQLYGYTF.

The rearrangement links TRBV5-1 to TRBJ1-5; 9 nucleotides align to TRBD1. CDR3 size: 13 residues. The ends lost 8 bases at V and 3 bases at J; junction bases unmatched: 3. CDR1 and CDR2 from the germline V gene are SGHRS and YFSETQ. CDR3 sequence reads: CARNRGPNQPQHF. DNA for the CDR3: TGCGCCAGGAACAGGGGGCCCAATCAGCCCCAGCATTTT. Based on the CDR3 plus reference TRBV5-1 and TRBJ1-5, the full variable domain is KAGVTQTPRYLIKTRGQQVTLSCSPISGHRSVSWYQQTPGQGLQFLFEYFSETQRNKGNFPGRFSGRQFSNSRSEMNVSTLELGDSALYLCARNRGPNQPQHFGDGTRLSIL.